Listed below are T cell receptor beta chains from one sample, sequenced in a study of blood T cells in healthy people across ages. TCRdb recomputed calls from the 5' RACE reads with MiXCR, one row per CDR3 protein. This sample carries over a million distinct CDR3 sequences, approximately 59% of them seen once, and the ten largest clones take roughly 7%. Sequenced material: blood. These receptors came from a man in his late teens or twenties in good health. Both conserved end residues are part of each CDR3. Each record gives: clone size, V gene, D gene, J gene, CDR3 protein, CDR3 DNA. The D gene is left open where the match is weak. Size tells how often a clone was seen (once, few, many) or the class of an expanded clone, and some rows leave it out.

few	TRBV4-1	NA	TRBJ1-2	CASSQVGDSNYGYTF	TGCGCCAGCAGCCAAGTGGGGGATTCTAACTATGGCTACACCTTC
NA	TRBV4-2	NA	TRBJ2-7	CASSRGRENSYEQYF	TGTGCCAGCAGCCGTGGACGGGAGAACTCCTACGAGCAGTACTTC
NA	TRBV24-1	TRBD1	TRBJ2-1	CATSDSWDRNNEQFF	TGTGCCACCAGTGATTCGTGGGACAGAAACAATGAGCAGTTCTTC
NA	TRBV4-2	NA	TRBJ2-7	CASSQGRETKAYEQYF	TGTGCCAGCAGCCAAGGGAGAGAGACCAAAGCCTACGAGCAGTACTTC
NA	TRBV12-3/TRBV12-4	NA	TRBJ2-7	CASSIPRYNEQYF	TGTGCCAGCAGTATCCCCCGCTACAATGAGCAGTACTTC
NA	TRBV29-1	TRBD2	TRBJ2-1	CSGTLAGGINEQFF	TGCAGCGGTACACTAGCGGGGGGGATCAATGAGCAGTTCTTC
NA	TRBV20-1	NA	TRBJ1-6	CRAKGLAENNSPLHF	TGCAGAGCTAAGGGGCTGGCAGAGAATAATTCACCCCTCCACTTT
few	TRBV20-1	NA	TRBJ2-4	CSAEDSRVPYF	TGCAGTGCTGAGGACAGTCGGGTTCCGTACTTC
NA	TRBV27	NA	TRBJ2-1	CASSFARGGYNEQFF	TGTGCCAGCAGTTTCGCCAGGGGAGGCTACAATGAGCAGTTCTTC
NA	TRBV20-1	TRBD2	TRBJ2-3	CSARSGSPDTQYF	TGCAGTGCCCGAAGCGGGAGTCCAGATACGCAGTATTTT
NA	TRBV11-2	TRBD2	TRBJ2-7	CASSLGLAENEQYF	TGTGCCAGCAGCTTGGGACTAGCGGAAAACGAGCAGTACTTC
few	TRBV5-1	NA	TRBJ2-1	CASSLKPPYNEQFF	TGCGCCAGCAGCTTGAAACCCCCCTACAATGAGCAGTTCTTC
few	TRBV11-2	NA	TRBJ2-1	CASSPNGLGSNEQFF	TGTGCCAGCAGCCCCAACGGCCTGGGATCAAATGAGCAGTTCTTC
NA	TRBV12-3/TRBV12-4	NA	TRBJ2-1	CASSLTDQGKQFF	TGTGCCAGCAGTTTAACCGACCAGGGAAAGCAGTTCTTC
NA	TRBV6-2/TRBV6-3	NA	TRBJ1-2	CASSYSGSGFNYGYTF	TGTGCCAGCAGTTACTCAGGCAGCGGCTTTAACTATGGCTACACCTTC
NA	TRBV4-1	TRBD2	TRBJ2-7	CASSRHSGRAYEQYF	TGCGCCAGCAGTCGACATAGCGGGAGGGCCTACGAGCAGTACTTC
NA	TRBV5-1	TRBD2	TRBJ2-5	CASSVDGGMQTQYF	TGCGCCAGCAGCGTGGACGGGGGGATGCAGACCCAGTACTTC
NA	TRBV7-2	NA	TRBJ2-1	CASSLAGRASQFF	TGTGCCAGCAGCTTAGCAGGGCGAGCGTCTCAGTTCTTC
few	TRBV6-2/TRBV6-3	TRBD2	TRBJ2-1	CASSWTLRGVAFF	TGTGCCAGCAGTTGGACGCTCCGGGGGGTGGCGTTCTTC
few	TRBV6-2/TRBV6-3	NA	TRBJ2-7	CASGGQRYEQYF	TGTGCCAGCGGAGGGCAACGCTACGAGCAGTACTTC
NA	TRBV20-1	TRBD1	TRBJ2-7	CSARPGQVRGVRYEQYF	TGCAGTGCTAGGCCGGGACAGGTCCGAGGGGTACGCTACGAGCAGTACTTC
once	TRBV5-1	NA	TRBJ2-3	CASSLAGRWAHGTETDTQYF	TGCGCCAGCAGCTTGGCGGGTAGGTGGGCCCACGGGACTGAAACAGATACGCAGTATTTT
few	TRBV10-3	NA	TRBJ2-7	CAISEASELYEQYF	TGTGCCATCAGTGAGGCTAGCGAGCTTTACGAGCAGTACTTC
few	TRBV5-1	TRBD1	TRBJ2-4	CASSSDKGAGSKNIQYF	TGCGCCAGCAGCTCCGACAAGGGGGCAGGATCCAAAAACATTCAGTACTTC
NA	TRBV27	TRBD1	TRBJ1-1	CASSGYSGQGANTEAFF	TGTGCCAGCAGCGGGTATAGCGGACAGGGGGCGAACACTGAAGCTTTCTTT
NA	TRBV2	TRBD1	TRBJ1-2	CAILLHRGSYGYTF	TGTGCCATACTCCTCCACAGGGGCAGCTATGGCTACACCTTC
few	TRBV28	NA	TRBJ1-2	CASRSRLRGNYGYTF	TGTGCCAGCAGAAGCCGACTAAGGGGGAACTATGGCTACACCTTC